A single sample gave rise to the 22 T cell receptor beta chains below, sequenced in a study of Graves' ophthalmopathy and Graves' hyperthyroidism. RNA served as the template for amplifying TCR beta CDR3 regions. A first-round RT-PCR used HTBI primers, followed by a second-round multiplex PCR. TCRdb ran MiXCR on the multiplex PCR reads and lists one entry per CDR3 protein. The sample consists of 650,000 to 900,000 distinct CDR3 sequences, 40% of them appearing once. The sequenced sample consisted of peripheral blood. These receptors came from an adult man with Graves' ophthalmopathy.

This chain joins TRBV6-1 and TRBJ1-5; the D gene is possibly TRBD1 (5 bases). The CDR3 sequence is 13 residues long. The V end lost 10 bases, the J end lost 3 bases, and 13 bases lay between the germline ends. CDR1 is MNHNS, CDR2 SASEGT, per germline. CDR3 sequence (DNA): TGTGCCACCTCGAGACAGCCCAATCAGCCCCAGCATTTT. Protein sequence: CATSRQPNQPQHF.

This clonotype was counted at least ten times. The chain has TRBV7-3 and TRBJ1-1, with D unresolved. V was shortened by 2 bases and J by 4 bases, with 8 bases between the two germline ends. This CDR3 comprises 13 residues. Germline values: CDR1 SGHTA, CDR2 FQGTGA. CDR3 sequence (DNA): TGTGCCAGCAGCTTAGAAGGGATCACTGAAGCTTTCTTT. This sequence encodes CASSLEGITEAFF.

This clonotype appeared a few times. V is TRBV19 and J is TRBJ2-5; weak D call: TRBD1 (5 bases). The CDR3 contains 14 residues. Trimming shortened V by 7 bases and J by 2 bases, and 14 bases separated the two germline ends. Germline-derived CDR1 and CDR2 are LNHDA and SQIVND (reference sequence). The CDR3 region has the DNA TGTGCCAGTAAGAAGACAGACTTACAAGAGACCCAGTACTTC. Amino acids: CASKKTDLQETQYF. Full variable domain (rest looked up from reference TRBV19 and TRBJ2-5): DGGITQSPKYLFRKEGQNVTLSCEQNLNHDAMYWYRQDPGQGLRLIYYSQIVNDFQKGDIAEGYSVSREKKESFPLTVTSAQKNPTAFYLCASKKTDLQETQYFGPGTRLLVL.

This clonotype was seen once. The V call is TRBV10-1, the J call TRBJ2-3; TRBD1 is a possible D gene (6 bases). This CDR3 spans 12 amino acids. Germline CDR1 reads WNHNN; CDR2 reads SYGVQD (reference sequence). V was clipped by 6 bases and J by 14 bases, with 18 bases between them. This chain's CDR3 is CASSLGQKIWYF. The DNA for the CDR3 is TGCGCCAGCAGCCTCGGACAGAAGATTTGGTATTTT.

The table lists this clonotype with a few counts. The chain carries TRBV9 and TRBJ1-3; no firm D call. The CDR3 consists of 17 residues. Per the germline V gene, CDR1 is SGDLS and CDR2 is YYNGEE. With 1 base removed from V and 4 bases from J, the gap between germline ends came to 18 bases. CDR3 nucleotides: TGTGCCAGCAGCGTATGGTGGGGATCCGCCTCGGGAAACACCATATATTTT. Protein: CASSVWWGSASGNTIYF. The whole variable domain, remainder taken from reference TRBV9 and TRBJ1-3, is DSGVTQTPKHLITATGQRVTLRCSPRSGDLSVYWYQQSLDQGLQFLIQYYNGEERAKGNILERFSAQQFPDLHSELNLSSLELGDSALYFCASSVWWGSASGNTIYFGEGSWLTVV.

V usage is TRBV29-1 and J usage is TRBJ1-1, with a possible D match to TRBD1 (5 bases). The CDR3 has 14 residues. Germline loops: CDR1 SQVTM, CDR2 ANQGSEA. V was trimmed by 1 base and J by 7 bases, leaving 16 bases between them. DNA of the CDR3: TGCAGCGTTGAAGGCGGGACGGGAGGGGTTGAAGCTTTCTTT. Translated, it gives CSVEGGTGGVEAFF.

This clonotype has just a few counts. V and J are TRBV7-6 and TRBJ1-2, with a tentative D call TRBD1 (5 bases). The CDR3 consists of 13 residues. Germline values: CDR1 SGHVS, CDR2 FNYEAQ. V was cut by 5 bases and J by 6 bases, with 13 bases left in between. For the CDR3, the DNA is TGTGCCAGCAGCCAAGAATGGGGGGATGGCTACACCTTC. Amino acid sequence: CASSQEWGDGYTF.

Points on this clonotype: No conserved phenylalanine or tryptophan is present at the end of the CDR3, so a read error is the likely explanation. This chain connects TRBV2 to TRBJ1-6, with unresolved D. Germline values: CDR1 SNHLY, CDR2 FYNNEI. This CDR3 is built from 14 residues. V was shortened by 8 bases and J by 7 bases, with 15 bases between the two germline ends. Here the CDR3 reads CASSVLSTNSPLHL. DNA for the CDR3: TGTGCCAGCTCGGTCTTAAGTACGAATTCACCCCTCCACTTA.

This clonotype was picked up a small number of times. The chain couples TRBV6-6 to TRBJ1-1, with D maybe TRBD1 (6 bases). CDR1 is MNHNY and CDR2 is SVGAGI in the germline V gene (reference sequence). The CDR3 has 15 amino acids. V was cut by 3 bases and J by 0 bases, with 11 bases left in between. The chain's CDR3 is CASSYGGSMNTEAFF. The CDR3 DNA sequence: TGTGCCAGCAGTTATGGGGGCAGCATGAACACTGAAGCTTTCTTT.

The sample holds a few counts of this clonotype. The V and J genes are TRBV10-3 and TRBJ2-3, with 10 bases fitting TRBD2. This CDR3 spans 13 amino acids. V dropped 9 bases and J dropped 4; count of bases not matched to a gene: 4. Looked up from germline, CDR1 is ENHRY and CDR2 is SYGVKD. CDR3 loop: CAISSGGADTQYF. In DNA, the CDR3 is TGTGCCATTTCTAGCGGGGGTGCAGATACGCAGTATTTT.

This rearrangement joins TRBV24-1 to TRBJ1-5; 10 nucleotides match TRBD1. CDR3 length equals 17 residues. Germline V gene lookup returns CDR1 KGHDR and CDR2 SFDVKD. Losses at the gene ends were 4 bases for V and 2 bases for J; bases not matched to a gene: 7. CDR3 loop: CATSDPGTGVRNQPQHF. The DNA for the CDR3 is TGTGCCACCAGTGACCCAGGGACAGGGGTTCGCAATCAGCCCCAGCATTTT.

This clonotype has ten or more counts. The rearrangement joins TRBV7-9 to TRBJ2-7; D unclear. Trimming cost V 5 bases and J 4 bases, with 12 bases left between them. The CDR3 length is 13 residues. CDR1 and CDR2 (germline): SEHNR, FQNEAQ (reference sequence). The CDR3 sequence: CASSHRGSYEQYF. The CDR3 DNA reads as TGTGCCAGCAGCCACCGCGGCTCGTACGAGCAGTACTTC.

In DNA form, the CDR3 reads TGTGCCAGTAGGAGCATTGACAGGAACACTGGAGTTTTCTTT. Translating it yields CASRSIDRNTGVFF. The chain is built from TRBV19 and TRBJ1-1, with a tentative D call TRBD1 (6 bases). Per germline, CDR1 LNHDA and CDR2 SQIVND (reference sequence). The CDR3 spans 14 residues. The V gene lost 6 bases and the J gene lost 13 bases, with 24 bases spanning the gap. The complete variable domain, with remaining parts taken from reference TRBV19 and TRBJ1-1, reads DGGITQSPKYLFRKEGQNVTLSCEQNLNHDAMYWYRQDPGQGLRLIYYSQIVNDFQKGDIAEGYSVSREKKESFPLTVTSAQKNPTAFYLCASRSIDRNTGVFFGQGTRLTVV.

This clonotype was observed once. The rearrangement joins TRBV10-3 to TRBJ1-2; D unclear. CDR3 size: 13 residues. V was trimmed by 10 bases and J by 8 bases, leaving 20 bases between them. In germline, CDR1 is ENHRY, CDR2 SYGVKD. The CDR3 reads CASSPIGRRGYTF. In DNA, the CDR3 is TGTGCCAGCAGCCCTATCGGGCGTCGAGGCTACACCTTC.

CDR3 sequence: CASSSGGGTGYTF. CDR3 in DNA: TGCGCCAGCAGCTCAGGGGGCGGAACGGGCTACACCTTC. The chain uses TRBV5-1 and TRBJ1-2; TRBD1 aligns across 8 bases. Per germline, CDR1 SGHRS and CDR2 YFSETQ. This CDR3 region has 13 residues. The V segment lost 3 bases and the J segment 8 bases; nucleotides outside the gene matches: 6.

The chain links TRBV12-3 or TRBV12-4 to TRBJ1-2; 7 bases align to TRBD1. With V trimmed by 6 bases and J by 0 bases, 16 bases remained unmatched. The CDR3 is 18 amino acids. The CDR3 spells CASRNGQPSGGTNYGYTF. In DNA form, the CDR3 reads TGTGCCAGCAGGAACGGACAGCCCTCAGGGGGGACTAACTATGGCTACACCTTC.

The chain combines TRBV13 with TRBJ1-1, with D maybe TRBD1 (5 bases). The CDR3 contains 14 residues. The germline V gene has CDR1 PRHDT and CDR2 FYEKMQ (reference sequence). V gave up 5 bases and J gave up 4 bases, with 14 bases separating them. This chain's CDR3 is CASSPRGTSTEAFF. The CDR3 DNA is TGTGCCAGCAGCCCGCGGGGGACGAGCACTGAAGCTTTCTTT.

The rearrangement joins TRBV7-9 to TRBJ2-7, with D hard to call. The CDR3 contains 13 residues. CDR1 and CDR2 from the germline V gene are SEHNR and FQNEAQ (reference sequence). Between the trimmed V and J ends, which lost 4 bases and 5 bases, there was a span of 12 bases. This CDR3 reads CASSWAETHEQYF. The CDR3 region has the DNA TGTGCCAGCAGCTGGGCGGAGACTCACGAGCAGTACTTC.

This clonotype was recorded a few times. V is TRBV20-1 and J is TRBJ2-7; D not resolved. Germline-derived CDR1 and CDR2 are DFQATT and SNEGSKA (reference sequence). V gave up 0 bases and J gave up 4 bases, with 13 bases separating them. This CDR3 has 14 amino acids. Written as DNA, the CDR3 is TGCAGTGCTAGAGATCCTACCAGATGGTACGAGCAGTACTTC. This codes for CSARDPTRWYEQYF.

The chain recombines TRBV20-1 with TRBJ2-7; possible D gene TRBD1, 6 bases. CDR3 length equals 13 residues. The germline V gene has CDR1 DFQATT and CDR2 SNEGSKA (reference sequence). Trimming stripped 5 bases from V and 5 bases from J, with 16 bases between. In DNA form, the CDR3 reads TGCAGTGCTCCCCTGGGATACAGGGACGAGCAGTACTTC. Translated: CSAPLGYRDEQYF.

This chain uses TRBV10-3 with TRBJ2-3, with D possibly matching TRBD2 (5 bases). Looked up from germline, CDR1 is ENHRY and CDR2 is SYGVKD. The CDR3 is made up of 15 amino acids. Trimming left V 1 base short and J 4 bases short, with 12 bases between. As DNA, the CDR3 is TGTGCCATCAGTGAGTGGATCCAGAGGGCAGATACGCAGTATTTT. This encodes CAISEWIQRADTQYF.

The gene calls are TRBV25-1 and TRBJ1-1; no definite D call. CDR1 MGHDK and CDR2 SYGVNS come from the germline V gene. The V and J ends lost 6 bases and 2 bases respectively, with 19 bases between them. The CDR3 consists of 16 residues. CDR3 bases: TGTGCCAGCAGCTTCCCCTGGGCGGGATCAAACACTGAAGCTTTCTTT. It translates to CASSFPWAGSNTEAFF.